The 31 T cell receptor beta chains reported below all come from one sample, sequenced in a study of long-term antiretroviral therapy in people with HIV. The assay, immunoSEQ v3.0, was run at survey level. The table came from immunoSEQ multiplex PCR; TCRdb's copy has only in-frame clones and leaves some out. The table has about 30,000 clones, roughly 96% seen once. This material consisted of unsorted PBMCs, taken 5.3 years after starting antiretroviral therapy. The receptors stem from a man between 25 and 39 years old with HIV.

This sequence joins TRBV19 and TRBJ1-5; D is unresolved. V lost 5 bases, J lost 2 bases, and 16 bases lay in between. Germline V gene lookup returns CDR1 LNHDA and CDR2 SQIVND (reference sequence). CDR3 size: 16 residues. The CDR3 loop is CASSPGRVQGNQPQHF. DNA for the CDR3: TGTGCCAGTAGTCCGGGTAGGGTCCAGGGCAATCAGCCCCAGCATTTT.

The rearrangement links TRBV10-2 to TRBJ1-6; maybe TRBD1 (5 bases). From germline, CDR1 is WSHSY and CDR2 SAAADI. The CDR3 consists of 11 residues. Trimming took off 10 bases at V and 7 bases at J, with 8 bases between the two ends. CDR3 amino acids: CATGANSPLHF. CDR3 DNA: TGCGCCACCGGGGCGAATTCACCCCTCCACTTT.

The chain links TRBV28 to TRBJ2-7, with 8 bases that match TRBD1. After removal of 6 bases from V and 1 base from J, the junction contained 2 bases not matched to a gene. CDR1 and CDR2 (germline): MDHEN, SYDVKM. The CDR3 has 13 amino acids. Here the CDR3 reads CASSDRGSYEQYF. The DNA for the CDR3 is TGTGCCAGCAGCGACAGGGGTTCCTACGAGCAGTACTTC.

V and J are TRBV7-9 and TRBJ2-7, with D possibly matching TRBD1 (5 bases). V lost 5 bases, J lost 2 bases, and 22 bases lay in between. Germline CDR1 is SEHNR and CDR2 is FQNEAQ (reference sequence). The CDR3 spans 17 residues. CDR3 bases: TGTGCCAGCAGCCCAACATTAACAGGACGTAGAGCCTACGAGCAGTACTTC. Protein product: CASSPTLTGRRAYEQYF.

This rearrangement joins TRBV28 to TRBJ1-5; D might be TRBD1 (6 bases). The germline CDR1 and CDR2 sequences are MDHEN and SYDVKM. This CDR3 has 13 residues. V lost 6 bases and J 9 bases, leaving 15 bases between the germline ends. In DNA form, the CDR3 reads TGTGCCAGCAGACAGGACAGCTGGGGGCCCCAGCATTTT. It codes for CASRQDSWGPQHF.

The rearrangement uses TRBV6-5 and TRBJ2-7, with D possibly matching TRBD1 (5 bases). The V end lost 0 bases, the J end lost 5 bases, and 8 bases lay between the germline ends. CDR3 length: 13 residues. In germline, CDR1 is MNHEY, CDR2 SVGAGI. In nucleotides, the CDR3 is TGTGCCAGCAGTTACTCGGGGCAGAACGAGCAGTACTTC. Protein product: CASSYSGQNEQYF.

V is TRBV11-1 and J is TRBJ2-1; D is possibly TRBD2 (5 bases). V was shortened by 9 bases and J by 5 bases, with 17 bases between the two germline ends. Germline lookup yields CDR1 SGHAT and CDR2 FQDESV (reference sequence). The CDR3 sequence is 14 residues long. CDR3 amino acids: CASRWGEVDNEQFF. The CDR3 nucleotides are TGTGCCAGTCGTTGGGGAGAGGTAGACAATGAGCAGTTCTTC.

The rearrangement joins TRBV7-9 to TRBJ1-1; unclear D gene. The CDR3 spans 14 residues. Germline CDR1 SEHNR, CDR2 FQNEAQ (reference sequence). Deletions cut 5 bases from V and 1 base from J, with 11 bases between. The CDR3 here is CASSAIYRNTEAFF. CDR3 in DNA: TGTGCCAGCAGCGCTATATACAGGAACACTGAAGCTTTCTTT.

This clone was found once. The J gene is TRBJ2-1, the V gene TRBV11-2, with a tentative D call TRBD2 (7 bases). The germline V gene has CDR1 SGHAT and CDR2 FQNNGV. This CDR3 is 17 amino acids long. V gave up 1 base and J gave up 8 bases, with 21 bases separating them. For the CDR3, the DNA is TGTGCCAGCAGCTTAGGACGTTTGGGGGGGGCCAAAGATGAGCAGTTCTTC. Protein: CASSLGRLGGAKDEQFF.

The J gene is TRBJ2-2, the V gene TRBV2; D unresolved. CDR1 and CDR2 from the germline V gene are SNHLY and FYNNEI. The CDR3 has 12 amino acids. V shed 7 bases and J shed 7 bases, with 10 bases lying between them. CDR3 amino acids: CASKFPIGELFF. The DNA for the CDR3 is TGTGCCAGCAAATTTCCCATCGGGGAGCTGTTTTTT. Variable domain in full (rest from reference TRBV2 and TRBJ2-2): EPEVTQTPSHQVTQMGQEVILRCVPISNHLYFYWYRQILGQKVEFLVSFYNNEISEKSEIFDDQFSVERPDGSNFTLKIRSTKLEDSAMYFCASKFPIGELFFGEGSRLTVL.

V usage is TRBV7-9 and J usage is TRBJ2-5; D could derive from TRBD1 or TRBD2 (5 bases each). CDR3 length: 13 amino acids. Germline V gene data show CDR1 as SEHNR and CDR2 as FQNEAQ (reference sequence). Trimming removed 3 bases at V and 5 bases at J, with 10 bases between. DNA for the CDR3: TGTGCCAGCAGCTTTGGGACGGCGGAGACCCAGTACTTC. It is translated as CASSFGTAETQYF.

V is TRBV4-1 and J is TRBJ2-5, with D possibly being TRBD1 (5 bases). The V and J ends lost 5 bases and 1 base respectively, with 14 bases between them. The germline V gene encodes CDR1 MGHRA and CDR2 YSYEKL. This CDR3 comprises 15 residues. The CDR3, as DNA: TGCGCCAGCAGCTCTGCGACGGACACCCAAGAGACCCAGTACTTC. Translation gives CASSSATDTQETQYF.

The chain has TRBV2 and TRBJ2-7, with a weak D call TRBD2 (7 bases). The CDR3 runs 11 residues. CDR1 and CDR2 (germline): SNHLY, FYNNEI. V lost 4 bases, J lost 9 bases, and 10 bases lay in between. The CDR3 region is CASSGGGRQYF. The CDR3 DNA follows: TGTGCCAGCAGTGGGGGGGGGCGGCAGTACTTC.

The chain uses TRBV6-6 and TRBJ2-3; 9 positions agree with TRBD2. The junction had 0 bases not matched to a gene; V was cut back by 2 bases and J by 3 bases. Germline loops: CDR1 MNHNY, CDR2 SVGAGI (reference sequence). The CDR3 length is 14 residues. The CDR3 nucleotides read TGTGCCAGCAGTTACACTAGCGGGACAGATACGCAGTATTTT. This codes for CASSYTSGTDTQYF.

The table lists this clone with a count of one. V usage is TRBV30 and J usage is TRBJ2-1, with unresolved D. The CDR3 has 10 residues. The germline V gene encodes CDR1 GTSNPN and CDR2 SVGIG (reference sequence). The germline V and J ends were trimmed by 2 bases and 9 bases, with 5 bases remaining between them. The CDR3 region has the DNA TGTGCCTGGAGTATAGGTGAGCAGTTCTTC. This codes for CAWSIGEQFF.

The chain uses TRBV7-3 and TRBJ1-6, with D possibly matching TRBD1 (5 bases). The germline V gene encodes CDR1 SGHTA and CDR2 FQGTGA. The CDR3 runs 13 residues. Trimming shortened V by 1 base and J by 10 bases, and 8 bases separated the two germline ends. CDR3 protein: CASSLNRRSPLHF. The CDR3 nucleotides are TGTGCCAGCAGCTTAAACAGGCGATCACCCCTCCACTTT. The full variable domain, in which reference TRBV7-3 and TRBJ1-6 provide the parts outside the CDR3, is GAGVSQTPSNKVTEKGKYVELRCDPISGHTALYWYRQSLGQGPEFLIYFQGTGAADDSGLPNDRFFAVRPEGSVSTLKIQRTERGDSAVYLCASSLNRRSPLHFGNGTRLTVT.

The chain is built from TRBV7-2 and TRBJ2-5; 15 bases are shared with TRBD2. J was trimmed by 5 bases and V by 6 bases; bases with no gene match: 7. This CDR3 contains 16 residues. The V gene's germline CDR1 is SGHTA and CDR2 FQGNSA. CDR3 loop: CASRRGLAGGLETQYF. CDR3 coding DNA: TGTGCCAGCAGGCGCGGACTAGCGGGGGGGCTTGAGACCCAGTACTTC. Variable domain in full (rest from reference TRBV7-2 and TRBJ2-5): GAGVSQSPSNKVTEKGKDVELRCDPISGHTALYWYRQSLGQGLEFLIYFQGNSAPDKSGLPSDRFSAERTGGSVSTLTIQRTQQEDSAVYLCASRRGLAGGLETQYFGPGTRLLVL.

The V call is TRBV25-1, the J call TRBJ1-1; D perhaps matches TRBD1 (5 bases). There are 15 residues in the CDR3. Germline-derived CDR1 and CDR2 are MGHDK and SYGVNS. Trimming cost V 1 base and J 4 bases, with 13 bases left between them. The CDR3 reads CASSELRGAGTEAFF. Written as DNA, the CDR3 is TGTGCCAGCAGTGAATTAAGGGGTGCGGGCACTGAAGCTTTCTTT.

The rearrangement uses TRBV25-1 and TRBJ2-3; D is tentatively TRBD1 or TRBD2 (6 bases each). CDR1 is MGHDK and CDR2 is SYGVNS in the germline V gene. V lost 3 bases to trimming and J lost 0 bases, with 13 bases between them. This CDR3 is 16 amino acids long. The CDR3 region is CASSEGAGRSTDTQYF. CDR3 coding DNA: TGTGCCAGCAGTGAGGGGGCGGGGCGAAGCACAGATACGCAGTATTTT. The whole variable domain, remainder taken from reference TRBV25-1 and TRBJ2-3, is EADIYQTPRYLVIGTGKKITLECSQTMGHDKMYWYQQDPGMELHLIHYSYGVNSTEKGDLSSESTVSRIRTEHFPLTLESARPSHTSQYLCASSEGAGRSTDTQYFGPGTRLTVL.

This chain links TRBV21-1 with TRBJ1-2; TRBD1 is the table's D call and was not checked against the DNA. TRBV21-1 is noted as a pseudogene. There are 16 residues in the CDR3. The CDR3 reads CASSNYWDRQDYGYTF. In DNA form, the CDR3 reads TGTGCCAGCAGCAATTATTGGGACAGGCAGGACTATGGCTACACCTTC.

The CDR3 loop is CASSIGLAGNEQFF. As DNA, the CDR3 is TGTGCCAGCAGCATCGGACTAGCGGGAAATGAGCAGTTCTTC. The chain has TRBV7-2 and TRBJ2-1; 12 bases map to TRBD2. The CDR3 runs to 14 residues. Germline CDR1 SGHTA, CDR2 FQGNSA. Trimming took 5 bases from V and 7 from J; bases not matched to a gene: 3.

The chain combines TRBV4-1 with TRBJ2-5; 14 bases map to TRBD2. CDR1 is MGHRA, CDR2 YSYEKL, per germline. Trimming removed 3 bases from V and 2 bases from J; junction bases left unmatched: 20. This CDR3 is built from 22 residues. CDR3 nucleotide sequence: TGCGCCAGCAGCCATCCCCGCCCCGGGACTAGCGGGGGCCGCGCCCCACAAGAGACCCAGTACTTC. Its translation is CASSHPRPGTSGGRAPQETQYF.

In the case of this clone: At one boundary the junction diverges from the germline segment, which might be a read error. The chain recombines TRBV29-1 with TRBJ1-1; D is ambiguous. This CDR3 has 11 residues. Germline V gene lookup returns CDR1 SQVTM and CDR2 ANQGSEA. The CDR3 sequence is CSAADGPEAFF. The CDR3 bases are TGCAGCGCCGCGGACGGGCCTGAGGCTTTCTTT.

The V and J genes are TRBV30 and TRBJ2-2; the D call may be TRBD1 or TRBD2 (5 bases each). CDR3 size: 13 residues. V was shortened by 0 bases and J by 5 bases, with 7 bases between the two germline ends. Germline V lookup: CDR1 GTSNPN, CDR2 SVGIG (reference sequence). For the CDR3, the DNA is TGTGCCTGGAGTGTGGGGGATACCGGGGAGCTGTTTTTT. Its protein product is CAWSVGDTGELFF.

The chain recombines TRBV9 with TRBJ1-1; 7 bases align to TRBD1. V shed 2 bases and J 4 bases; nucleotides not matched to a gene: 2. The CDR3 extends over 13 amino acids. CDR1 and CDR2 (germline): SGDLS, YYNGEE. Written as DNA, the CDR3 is TGTGCCAGCAGCGTGGGGGACAGCACTGAAGCTTTCTTT. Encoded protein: CASSVGDSTEAFF.

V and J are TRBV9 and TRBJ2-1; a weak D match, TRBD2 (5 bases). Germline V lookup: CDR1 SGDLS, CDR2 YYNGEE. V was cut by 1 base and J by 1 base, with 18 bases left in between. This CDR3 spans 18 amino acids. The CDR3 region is CASSVSPHMAGSYNEQFF. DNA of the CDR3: TGTGCCAGCAGCGTAAGCCCCCATATGGCGGGTTCCTACAATGAGCAGTTCTTC.

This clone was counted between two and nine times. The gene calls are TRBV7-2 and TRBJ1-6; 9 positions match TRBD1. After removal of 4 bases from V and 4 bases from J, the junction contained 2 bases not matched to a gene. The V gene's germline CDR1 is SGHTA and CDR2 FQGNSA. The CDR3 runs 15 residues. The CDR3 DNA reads TGTGCCAGCAGCTCACAGGGGGCGTATAATTCACCCCTCCACTTT. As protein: CASSSQGAYNSPLHF.

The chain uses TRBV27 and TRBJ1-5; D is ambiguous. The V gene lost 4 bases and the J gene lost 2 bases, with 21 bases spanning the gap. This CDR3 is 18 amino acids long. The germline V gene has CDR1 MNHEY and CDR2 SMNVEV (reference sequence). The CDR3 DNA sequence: TGTGCCAGCAGTTCCACCTTACTCGACGGAAGAGGCAATCAGCCCCAGCATTTT. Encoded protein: CASSSTLLDGRGNQPQHF.

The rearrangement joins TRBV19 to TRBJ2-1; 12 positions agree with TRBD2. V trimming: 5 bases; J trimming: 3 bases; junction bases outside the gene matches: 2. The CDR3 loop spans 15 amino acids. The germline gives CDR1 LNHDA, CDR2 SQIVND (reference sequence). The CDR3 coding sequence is TGTGCCAGTAGTCTAGCGGGGGGGTTCTACAATGAGCAGTTCTTC. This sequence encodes CASSLAGGFYNEQFF.

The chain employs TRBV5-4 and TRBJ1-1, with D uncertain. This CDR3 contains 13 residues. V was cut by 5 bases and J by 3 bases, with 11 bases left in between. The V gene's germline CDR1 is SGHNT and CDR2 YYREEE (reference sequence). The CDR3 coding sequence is TGTGCCAGCAGTTACGGGAGTTACACTGAAGCTTTCTTT. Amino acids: CASSYGSYTEAFF.

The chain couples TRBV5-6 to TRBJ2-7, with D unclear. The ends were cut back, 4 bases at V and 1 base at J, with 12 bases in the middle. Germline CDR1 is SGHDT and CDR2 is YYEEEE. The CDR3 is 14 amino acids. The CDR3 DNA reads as TGTGCCAGCAGCGACGACATAGGGTCCTACGAGCAGTACTTC. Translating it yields CASSDDIGSYEQYF.